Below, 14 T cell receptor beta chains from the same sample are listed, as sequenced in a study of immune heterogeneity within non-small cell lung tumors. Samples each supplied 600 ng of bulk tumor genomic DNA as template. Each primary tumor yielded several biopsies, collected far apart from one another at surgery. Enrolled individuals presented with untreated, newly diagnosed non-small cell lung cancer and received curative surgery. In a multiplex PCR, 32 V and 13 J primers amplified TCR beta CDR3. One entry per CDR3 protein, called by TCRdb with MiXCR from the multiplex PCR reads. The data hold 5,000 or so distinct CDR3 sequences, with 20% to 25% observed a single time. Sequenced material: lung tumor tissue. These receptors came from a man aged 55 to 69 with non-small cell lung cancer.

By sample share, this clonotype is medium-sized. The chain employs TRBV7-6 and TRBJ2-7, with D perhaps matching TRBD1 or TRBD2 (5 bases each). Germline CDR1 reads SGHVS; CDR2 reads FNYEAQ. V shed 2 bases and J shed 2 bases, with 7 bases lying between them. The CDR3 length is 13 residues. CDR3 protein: CASSLQGPYEQYF. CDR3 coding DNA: TGTGCCAGCAGCTTACAGGGACCCTACGAGCAGTACTTC.

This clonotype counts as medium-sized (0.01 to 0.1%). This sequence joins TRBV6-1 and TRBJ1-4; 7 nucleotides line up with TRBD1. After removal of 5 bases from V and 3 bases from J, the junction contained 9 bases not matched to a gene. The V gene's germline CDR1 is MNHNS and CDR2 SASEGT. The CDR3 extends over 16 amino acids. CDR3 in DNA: TGTGCCAGCAGTTCAGAAACAGGGGAGCCTAATGAAAAACTGTTTTTT. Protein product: CASSSETGEPNEKLFF.

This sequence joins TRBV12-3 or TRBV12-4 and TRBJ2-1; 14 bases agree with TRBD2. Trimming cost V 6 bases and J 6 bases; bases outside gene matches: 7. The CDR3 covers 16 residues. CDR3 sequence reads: CASRKTSGRGCNEQFF. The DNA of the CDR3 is TGTGCCAGCAGAAAGACTAGCGGGAGGGGCTGCAATGAGCAGTTCTTC.

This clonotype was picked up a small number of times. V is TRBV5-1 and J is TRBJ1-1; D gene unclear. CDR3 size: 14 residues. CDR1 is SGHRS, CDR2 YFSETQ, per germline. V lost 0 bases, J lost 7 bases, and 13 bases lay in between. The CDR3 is CASSLGFPPIEAFF. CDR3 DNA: TGCGCCAGCAGCTTGGGGTTCCCCCCCATTGAAGCTTTCTTT.

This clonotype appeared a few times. The CDR3 loop is CASSQVLVQPQHF. For the CDR3, the DNA is TGCGCCAGCAGCCAAGTATTGGTTCAGCCCCAGCATTTT. The chain carries TRBV4-1 and TRBJ1-5; D not certain. Germline V gene sequence: CDR1 MGHRA, CDR2 YSYEKL. This CDR3 comprises 13 residues. Trimming stripped 1 base from V and 6 bases from J, with 7 bases between.

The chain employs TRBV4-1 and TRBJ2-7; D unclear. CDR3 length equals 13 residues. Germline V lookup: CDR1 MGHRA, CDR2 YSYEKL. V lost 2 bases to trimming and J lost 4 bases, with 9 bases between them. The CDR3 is CASSQLGLYEQYF. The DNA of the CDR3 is TGCGCCAGCAGCCAACTAGGGCTTTACGAGCAGTACTTC.

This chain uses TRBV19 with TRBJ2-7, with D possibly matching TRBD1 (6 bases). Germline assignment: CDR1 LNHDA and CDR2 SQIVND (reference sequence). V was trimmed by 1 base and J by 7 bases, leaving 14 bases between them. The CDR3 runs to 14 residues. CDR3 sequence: CASSIAAGVREQYF. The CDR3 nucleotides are TGTGCCAGTAGTATAGCGGCAGGGGTCAGGGAGCAGTACTTC.

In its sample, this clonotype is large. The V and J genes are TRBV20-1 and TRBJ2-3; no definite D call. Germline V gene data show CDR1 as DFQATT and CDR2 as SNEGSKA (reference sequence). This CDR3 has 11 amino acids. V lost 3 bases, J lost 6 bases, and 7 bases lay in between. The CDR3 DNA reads TGCAGTGCTAGTTTCCGGGATACGCAGTATTTT. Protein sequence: CSASFRDTQYF.

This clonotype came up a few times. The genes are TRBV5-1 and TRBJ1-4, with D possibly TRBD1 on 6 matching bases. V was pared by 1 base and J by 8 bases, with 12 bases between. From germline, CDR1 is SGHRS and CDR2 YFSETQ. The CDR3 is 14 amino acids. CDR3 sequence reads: CASSLTGAREKLFF. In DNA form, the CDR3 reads TGCGCCAGCAGCTTGACGGGGGCGCGAGAAAAACTGTTTTTT.

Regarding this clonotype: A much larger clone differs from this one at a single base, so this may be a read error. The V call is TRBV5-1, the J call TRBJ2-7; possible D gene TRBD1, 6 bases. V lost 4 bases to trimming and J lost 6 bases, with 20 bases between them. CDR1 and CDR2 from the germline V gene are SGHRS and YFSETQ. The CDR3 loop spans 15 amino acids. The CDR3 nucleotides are TGCGCCAGCAGCCTCCAGACAGGATCGGGACCCGAGCAGTACTTC. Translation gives CASSLQTGSGPEQYF.

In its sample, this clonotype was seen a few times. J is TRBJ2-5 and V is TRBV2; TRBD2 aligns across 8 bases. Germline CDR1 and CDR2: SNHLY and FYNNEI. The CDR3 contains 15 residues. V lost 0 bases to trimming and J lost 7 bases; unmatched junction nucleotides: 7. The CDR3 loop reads CASSEAVQGLGTQYF. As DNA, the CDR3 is TGTGCCAGCAGTGAAGCGGTCCAGGGACTAGGGACCCAGTACTTC.

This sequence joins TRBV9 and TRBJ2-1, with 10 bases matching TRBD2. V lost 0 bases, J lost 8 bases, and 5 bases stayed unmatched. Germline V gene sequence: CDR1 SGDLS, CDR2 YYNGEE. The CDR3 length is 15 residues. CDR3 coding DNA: TGTGCCAGCAGCGTAGTGTCTAGCGGGAGCCATGAGCAGTTCTTC. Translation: CASSVVSSGSHEQFF.

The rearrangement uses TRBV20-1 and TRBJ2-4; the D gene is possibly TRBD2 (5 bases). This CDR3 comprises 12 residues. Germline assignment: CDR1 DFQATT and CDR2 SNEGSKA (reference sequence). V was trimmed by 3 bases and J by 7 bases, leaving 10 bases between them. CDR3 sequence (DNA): TGCAGTGCTAGCGGGATCTGGAACATTCAGTACTTC. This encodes CSASGIWNIQYF.

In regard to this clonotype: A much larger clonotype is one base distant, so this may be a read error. The CDR3 region is CASSLEGVSSETQYF. In nucleotides, the CDR3 is TGTGCCAGCAGCTTAGAAGGGGTATCATCCGAGACCCAGTACTTC. This chain links TRBV7-2 with TRBJ2-5, with D possibly matching TRBD1 (5 bases). This CDR3 spans 15 amino acids. Germline CDR1 is SGHTA and CDR2 is FQGNSA. Trimming stripped 1 base from V and 5 bases from J, with 14 bases between.